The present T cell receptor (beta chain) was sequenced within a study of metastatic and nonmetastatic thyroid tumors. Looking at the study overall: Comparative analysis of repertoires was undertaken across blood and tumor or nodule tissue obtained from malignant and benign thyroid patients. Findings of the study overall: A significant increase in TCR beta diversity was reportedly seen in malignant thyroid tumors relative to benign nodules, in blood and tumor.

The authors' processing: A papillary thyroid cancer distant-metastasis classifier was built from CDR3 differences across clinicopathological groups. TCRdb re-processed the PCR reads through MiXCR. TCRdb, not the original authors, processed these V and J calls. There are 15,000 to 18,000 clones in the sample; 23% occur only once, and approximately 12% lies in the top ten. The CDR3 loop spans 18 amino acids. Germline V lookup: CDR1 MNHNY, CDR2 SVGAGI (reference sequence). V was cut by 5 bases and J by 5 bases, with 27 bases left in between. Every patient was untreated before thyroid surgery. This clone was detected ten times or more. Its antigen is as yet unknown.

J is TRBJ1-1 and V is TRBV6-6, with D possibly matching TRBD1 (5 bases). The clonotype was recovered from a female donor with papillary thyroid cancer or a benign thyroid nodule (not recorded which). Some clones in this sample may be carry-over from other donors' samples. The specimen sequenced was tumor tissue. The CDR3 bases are TGTGCCAGCAGTCACCCCGGGGGAGGGAAGGGTGTGTGGACTGAAGCTTTCTTT. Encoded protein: CASSHPGGGKGVWTEAFF.